These 8 T cell receptor beta chains came from one sample sequenced in a study of cytomegalovirus exposure and HLA in healthy donors. The PCR employed 60 Vbeta primers together with 13 Jbeta primers. TCRdb's table, derived via immunoSEQ multiplex PCR, lists solely in-frame clones and lacks some. In the table there are about 55,000 clones, 60% to 80% of which are singletons. The sample comprised PBMCs. These receptors originate from a female donor in good health and CMV-seronegative.

This clone has just a few counts. The CDR3 region has the DNA TGTGCCTGGAGTGTACTGCAGGCTGGGAGATCAAACACCATATATTTT. It codes for CAWSVLQAGRSNTIYF. The rearrangement uses TRBV30 and TRBJ1-3; D gene unclear. Germline V gene data show CDR1 as GTSNPN and CDR2 as SVGIG (reference sequence). V was clipped by 0 bases and J by 6 bases, with 18 bases between them. This CDR3 is built from 16 residues.

The chain joins TRBV5-6 to TRBJ2-3; 11 nucleotides line up with TRBD2. Germline-derived CDR1 and CDR2 are SGHDT and YYEEEE. Trimming at V came to 2 bases and at J to 2 bases, leaving 4 bases not matched to a gene. This CDR3 contains 16 residues. The CDR3 coding sequence is TGTGCCAGCAGCTTTGGGACTAGCGGCTTCACAGATACGCAGTATTTT. This translates into CASSFGTSGFTDTQYF.

The rearrangement joins TRBV2 to TRBJ2-7; D gene ambiguous. Germline-derived CDR1 and CDR2 are SNHLY and FYNNEI. The CDR3 runs to 11 residues. Trimming removed 6 bases from V and 4 bases from J, with 7 bases in between. The CDR3 nucleotides read TGTGCCAGCAGACAGTCATACGAGCAGTACTTC. Protein: CASRQSYEQYF.

This clone came up a few times. One end of the junction is discordant with germline, which a read error may explain. The chain links TRBV4-1 to TRBJ1-5; 9 bases match TRBD1. Per germline, CDR1 MGHRA and CDR2 YSYEKL. The CDR3 loop spans 17 amino acids. The DNA of the CDR3 is TGCGCCAGCAAGCAAGACCCCAATACAGGGGGCAAACAGCCCCAGCATTTT. Translated: CASKQDPNTGGKQPQHF.

The count of this clone is one. This rearrangement joins TRBV7-9 to TRBJ2-2; D is perhaps TRBD1 (5 bases). With 0 bases removed from V and 0 bases from J, the gap between germline ends came to 11 bases. The V gene's germline CDR1 is SEHNR and CDR2 FQNEAQ (reference sequence). The CDR3 runs to 17 residues. The CDR3 loop is CASSLAPWGANTGELFF. The CDR3 region has the DNA TGTGCCAGCAGCTTAGCGCCATGGGGCGCGAACACCGGGGAGCTGTTTTTT.

V and J are TRBV7-6 and TRBJ2-7; 7 bases agree with TRBD2. The CDR3 is 15 residues long. Germline loops: CDR1 SGHVS, CDR2 FNYEAQ. After removal of 1 base from V and 6 bases from J, the junction contained 9 bases not matched to a gene. In nucleotides, the CDR3 is TGTGCCAGCAGCTTAGGGACTAGTATACGGCCCGAGCAGTACTTC. Translating it yields CASSLGTSIRPEQYF.

The chain joins TRBV14 to TRBJ2-1; tentative D call: TRBD2 (5 bases). The CDR3 spans 14 residues. Germline CDR1 SGHDN, CDR2 FVKESK. V dropped 8 bases and J dropped 6 bases, with 17 bases sitting between them. The DNA of the CDR3 is TGTGCCAGCCTCCCCCCGGGGATTTCCAATGAGCAGTTCTTC. Translation gives CASLPPGISNEQFF. Variable domain in full (rest from reference TRBV14 and TRBJ2-1): EAGVTQFPSHSVIEKGQTVTLRCDPISGHDNLYWYRRVMGKEIKFLLHFVKESKQDESGMPNNRFLAERTGGTYSTLKVQPAELEDSGVYFCASLPPGISNEQFFGPGTRLTVL.

This sequence joins TRBV30 and TRBJ2-5; D might be TRBD1 (5 bases). With the DNA end fitting TRBJ2-7 better, the J assignment may be wrong. CDR1 is GTSNPN, CDR2 SVGIG, per germline (reference sequence). CDR3 size: 14 residues. CDR3 sequence: CAWSSMGQTYEQYF. The CDR3 DNA reads as TGTGCCTGGAGTTCCATGGGGCAGACCTACGAGCAGTACTTC.